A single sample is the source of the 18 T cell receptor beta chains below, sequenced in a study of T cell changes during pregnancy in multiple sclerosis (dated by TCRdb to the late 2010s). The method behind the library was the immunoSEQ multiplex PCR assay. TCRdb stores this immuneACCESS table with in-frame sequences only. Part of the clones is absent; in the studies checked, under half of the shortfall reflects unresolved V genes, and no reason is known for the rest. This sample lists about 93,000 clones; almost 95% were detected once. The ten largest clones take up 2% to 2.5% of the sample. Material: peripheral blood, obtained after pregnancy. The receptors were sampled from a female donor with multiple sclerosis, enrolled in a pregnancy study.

CDR3 in amino acids: CATRRPQNTQYF. CDR3 nucleotides: TGTGCCACCCGCCGTCCTCAGAATACGCAGTATTTT. This chain joins TRBV6-1 and TRBJ2-3; unclear D gene. Germline loops: CDR1 MNHNS, CDR2 SASEGT. The CDR3 totals 12 residues. V was pared by 10 bases and J by 7 bases, with 15 bases between.

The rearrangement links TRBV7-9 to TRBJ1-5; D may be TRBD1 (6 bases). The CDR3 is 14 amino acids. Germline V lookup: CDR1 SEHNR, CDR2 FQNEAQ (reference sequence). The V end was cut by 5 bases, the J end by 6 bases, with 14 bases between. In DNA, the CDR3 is TGTGCCAGCAGCCCCCAGGGGCTGGGTCAGCCCCAGCATTTT. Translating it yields CASSPQGLGQPQHF.

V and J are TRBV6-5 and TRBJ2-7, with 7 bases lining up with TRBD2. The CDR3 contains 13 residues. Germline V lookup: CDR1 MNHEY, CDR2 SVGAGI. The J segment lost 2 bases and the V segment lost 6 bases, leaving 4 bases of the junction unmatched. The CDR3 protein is CASRLRGTYEQYF. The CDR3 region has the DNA TGTGCCAGCAGGCTGCGGGGGACCTACGAGCAGTACTTC.

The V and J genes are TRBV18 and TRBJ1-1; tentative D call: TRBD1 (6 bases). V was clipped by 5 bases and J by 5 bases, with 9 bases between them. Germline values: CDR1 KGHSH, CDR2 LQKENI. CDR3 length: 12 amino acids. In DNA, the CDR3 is TGTGCCAGCTCAAAAGACAGGACTGAAGCTTTCTTT. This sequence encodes CASSKDRTEAFF.

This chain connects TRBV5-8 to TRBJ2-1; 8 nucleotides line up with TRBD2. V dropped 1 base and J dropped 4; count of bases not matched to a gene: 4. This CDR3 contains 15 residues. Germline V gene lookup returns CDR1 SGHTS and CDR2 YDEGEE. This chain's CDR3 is CASSLFSSGYNEQFF. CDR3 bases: TGTGCCAGCAGCTTGTTCTCTAGCGGGTACAATGAGCAGTTCTTC.

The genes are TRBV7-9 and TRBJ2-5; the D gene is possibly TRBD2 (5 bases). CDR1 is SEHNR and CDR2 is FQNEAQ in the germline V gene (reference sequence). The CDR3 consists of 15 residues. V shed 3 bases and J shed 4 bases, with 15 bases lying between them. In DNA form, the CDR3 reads TGTGCCAGCAGCTTTGAGTCGGGATTAGGAGAGACCCAGTACTTC. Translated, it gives CASSFESGLGETQYF.

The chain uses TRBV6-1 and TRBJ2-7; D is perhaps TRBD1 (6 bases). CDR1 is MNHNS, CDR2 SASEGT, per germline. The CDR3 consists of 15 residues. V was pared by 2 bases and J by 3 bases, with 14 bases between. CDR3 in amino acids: CASSESTGFHYEQYF. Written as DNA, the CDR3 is TGTGCCAGCAGTGAATCCACAGGGTTCCACTACGAGCAGTACTTC.

The chain's CDR3 is CASRAGIAKNIQYF. As DNA, the CDR3 is TGTGCCAGCAGAGCAGGGATAGCCAAAAACATTCAGTACTTC. The chain recombines TRBV2 with TRBJ2-4; possible D gene TRBD1, 5 bases. CDR3 length equals 14 residues. V was shortened by 6 bases and J by 0 bases, with 9 bases between the two germline ends. In germline, CDR1 is SNHLY, CDR2 FYNNEI.

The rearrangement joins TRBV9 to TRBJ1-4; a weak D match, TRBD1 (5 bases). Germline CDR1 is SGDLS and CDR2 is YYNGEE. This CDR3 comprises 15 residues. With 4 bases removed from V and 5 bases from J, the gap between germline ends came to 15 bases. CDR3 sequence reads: CASSPSGARNEKLFF. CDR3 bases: TGTGCCAGCAGCCCAAGCGGGGCAAGAAATGAAAAACTGTTTTTT.

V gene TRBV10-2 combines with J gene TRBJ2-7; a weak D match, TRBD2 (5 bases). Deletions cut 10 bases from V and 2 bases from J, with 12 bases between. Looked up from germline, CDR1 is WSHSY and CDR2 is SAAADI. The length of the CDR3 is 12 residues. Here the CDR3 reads CATGLGAYEQYF. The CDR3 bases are TGCGCCACCGGACTTGGGGCCTACGAGCAGTACTTC.

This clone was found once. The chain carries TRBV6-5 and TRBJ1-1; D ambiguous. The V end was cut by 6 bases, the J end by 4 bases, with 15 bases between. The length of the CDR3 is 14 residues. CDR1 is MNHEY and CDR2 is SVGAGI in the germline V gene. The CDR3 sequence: CASSRRRGRTEAFF. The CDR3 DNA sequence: TGTGCCAGCAGCCGACGTAGAGGGCGCACTGAAGCTTTCTTT.

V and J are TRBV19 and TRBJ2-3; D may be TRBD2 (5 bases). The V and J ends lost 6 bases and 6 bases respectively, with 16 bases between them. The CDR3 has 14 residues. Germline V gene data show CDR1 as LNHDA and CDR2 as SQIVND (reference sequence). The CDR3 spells CASRRTANGDTQYF. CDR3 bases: TGTGCCAGTAGGAGGACTGCAAACGGGGATACGCAGTATTTT.

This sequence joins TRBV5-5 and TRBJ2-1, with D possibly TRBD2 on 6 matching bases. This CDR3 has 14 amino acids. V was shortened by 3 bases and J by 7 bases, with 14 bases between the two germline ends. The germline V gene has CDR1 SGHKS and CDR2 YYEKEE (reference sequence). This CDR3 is CASSWTGAGNEQFF. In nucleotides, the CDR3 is TGTGCCAGCAGCTGGACGGGAGCGGGTAATGAGCAGTTCTTC.

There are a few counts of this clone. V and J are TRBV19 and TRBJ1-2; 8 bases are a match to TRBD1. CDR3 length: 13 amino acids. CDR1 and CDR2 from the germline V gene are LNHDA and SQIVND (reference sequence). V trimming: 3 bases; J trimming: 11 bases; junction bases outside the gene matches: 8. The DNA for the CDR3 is TGTGCCAGTAGTATCGTCGACAGGGGATGGTACACCTTC. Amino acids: CASSIVDRGWYTF.

CDR3 loop: CASSQGTGWDGELFF. CDR3 sequence (DNA): TGCGCCAGCAGCCAAGGGACAGGGTGGGACGGGGAGCTGTTTTTT. This chain links TRBV4-3 with TRBJ2-2, with 8 bases lining up with TRBD1. The CDR3 is 15 amino acids. CDR1 is LGHNA, CDR2 YSLEER, per germline. Trimming cost V 1 base and J 7 bases; bases outside gene matches: 5.

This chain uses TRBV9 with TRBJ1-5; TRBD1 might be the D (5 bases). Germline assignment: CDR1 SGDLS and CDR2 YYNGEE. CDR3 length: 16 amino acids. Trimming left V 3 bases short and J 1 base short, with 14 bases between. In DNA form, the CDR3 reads TGTGCCAGCAGCGAGGGGTCGGGGGTAAGCAATCAGCCCCAGCATTTT. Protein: CASSEGSGVSNQPQHF.

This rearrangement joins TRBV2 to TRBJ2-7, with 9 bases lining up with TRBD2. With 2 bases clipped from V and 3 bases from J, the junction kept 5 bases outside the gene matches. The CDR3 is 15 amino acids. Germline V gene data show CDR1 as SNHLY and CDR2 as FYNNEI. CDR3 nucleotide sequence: TGTGCCAGCAGTGAATCCCCTAGCGGGATCTACGAGCAGTACTTC. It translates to CASSESPSGIYEQYF.

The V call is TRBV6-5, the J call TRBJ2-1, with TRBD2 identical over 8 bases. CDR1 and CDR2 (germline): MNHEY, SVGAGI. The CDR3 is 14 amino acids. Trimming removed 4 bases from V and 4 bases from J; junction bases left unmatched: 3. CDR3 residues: CASSSTGGYNEQFF. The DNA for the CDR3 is TGTGCCAGCAGTTCAACGGGGGGGTACAATGAGCAGTTCTTC.